This T cell receptor (beta chain) comes out of a study of identical twins. Study results and caveats: Twins' surplus sharing was weaker for beta out-of-frame sequences. There were fewer insertions in abundant cord blood beta clonotypes, but memory repertoires showed no such pattern.

The CDR3 sequence is 15 residues long. Looked up from germline, CDR1 is MNHEY and CDR2 is SVGEGT. With V trimmed by 4 bases and J by 7 bases, 6 bases remained unmatched. A universal primer site was added by template switching, and unique molecular identifiers were carried by the cDNA. Via MiXCR, TCRdb re-called the 5' RACE reads, giving one row per CDR3 protein. The repertoire includes 200,000 to 250,000 distinct CDR3 sequences, 10% to 15% of them detected once, and about 3.9% sits in the top ten. In its sample, this clonotype was seen a few times. Its antigen remains unknown. The same data also went into a second study, on yellow fever vaccine responses in identical twins.

The sequencing sample was made of memory (CD45RO+) T cells sorted from blood. This sequence joins TRBV6-2 or TRBV6-3 and TRBJ1-6; 8 bases fit TRBD1. This receptor was taken from a young woman in good health. The CDR3 sequence is CASSFQGAGNSPLHF. The CDR3 DNA sequence: TGTGCCAGCAGTTTCCAGGGGGCCGGAAATTCACCCCTCCACTTT.